This T cell receptor (beta chain) was recorded in a study of cytomegalovirus exposure and HLA in healthy donors. Each donor's status was that of a healthy bone marrow donor. Nominal health characterized the donors when sampled, though unrecorded immune exposures were likely. Findings of the study overall: A later analysis associated 15,000 or so TCR beta sequences with HLA alleles at a 0.05 false discovery rate.

Use of 60 Vbeta and 13 Jbeta primers characterized the PCR. Produced via immunoSEQ multiplex PCR; TCRdb's table is partial and in-frame only. The data contain around 170,000 clones, 60% to 85% of them singletons. Concerning this clone: Its cognate antigen is unknown.

The CDR3 consists of 14 residues. Germline V lookup: CDR1 SGHDT, CDR2 YYEEEE. Trimming stripped 2 bases from V and 1 base from J, with 9 bases between. The sequence came from a woman aged 45-60 years in good health and CMV-seropositive. The sample comprised PBMCs. The V gene is TRBV5-6, the J gene TRBJ2-5; TRBD2 is a possible D gene (5 bases). The CDR3 DNA follows: TGTGCCAGCAGCTTAACGGGGATCCAAGAGACCCAGTACTTC. Translation gives CASSLTGIQETQYF.